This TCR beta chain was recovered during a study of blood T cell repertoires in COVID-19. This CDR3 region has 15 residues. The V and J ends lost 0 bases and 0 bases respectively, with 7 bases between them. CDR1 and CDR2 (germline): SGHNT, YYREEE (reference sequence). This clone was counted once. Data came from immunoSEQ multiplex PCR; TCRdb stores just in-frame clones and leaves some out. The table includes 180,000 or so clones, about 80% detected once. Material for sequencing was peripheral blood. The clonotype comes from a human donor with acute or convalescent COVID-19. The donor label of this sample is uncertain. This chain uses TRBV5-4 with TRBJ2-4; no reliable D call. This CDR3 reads CASSLDPLAKNIQYF. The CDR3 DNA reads TGTGCCAGCAGCTTGGATCCATTAGCCAAAAACATTCAGTACTTC.